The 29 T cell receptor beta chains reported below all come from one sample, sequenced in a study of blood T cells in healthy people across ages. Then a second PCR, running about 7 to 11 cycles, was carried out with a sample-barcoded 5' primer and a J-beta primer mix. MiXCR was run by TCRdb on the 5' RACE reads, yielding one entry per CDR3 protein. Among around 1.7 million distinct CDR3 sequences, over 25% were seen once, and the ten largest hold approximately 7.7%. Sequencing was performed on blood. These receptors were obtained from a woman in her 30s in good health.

The CDR3 here is CASSLGWLAGIGVYNEQFF. The CDR3 DNA reads TGTGCCAGCAGTTTAGGGTGGTTAGCGGGAATTGGGGTCTACAATGAGCAGTTCTTC. The rearrangement uses TRBV2 and TRBJ2-1, with 8 bases matching TRBD2. CDR3 length: 19 residues. Germline V gene data show CDR1 as SNHLY and CDR2 as FYNNEI. J was trimmed by 3 bases and V by 5 bases; bases with no gene match: 18.

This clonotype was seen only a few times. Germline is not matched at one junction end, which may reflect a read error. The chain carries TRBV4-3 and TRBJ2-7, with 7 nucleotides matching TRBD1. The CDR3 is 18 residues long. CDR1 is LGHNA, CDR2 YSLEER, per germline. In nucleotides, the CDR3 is TGCGCCTGCAGCCAAGATCGTACAGGATGGGACAGAGCCTACGAGCAGTACTTC. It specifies CACSQDRTGWDRAYEQYF.

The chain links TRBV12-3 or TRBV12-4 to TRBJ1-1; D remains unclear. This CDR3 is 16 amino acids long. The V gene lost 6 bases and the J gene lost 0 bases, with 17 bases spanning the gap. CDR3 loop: CASSPSQQIMNTEAFF. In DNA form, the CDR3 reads TGTGCCAGCAGCCCCTCTCAACAAATCATGAACACTGAAGCTTTCTTT.

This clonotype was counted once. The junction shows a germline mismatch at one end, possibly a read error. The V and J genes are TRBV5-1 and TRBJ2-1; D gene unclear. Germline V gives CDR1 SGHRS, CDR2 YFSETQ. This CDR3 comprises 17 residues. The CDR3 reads CASSLLSGGEPPNERFF. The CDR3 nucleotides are TGCGCCAGCAGCTTATTGTCCGGTGGAGAACCCCCCAATGAGCGGTTCTTC.

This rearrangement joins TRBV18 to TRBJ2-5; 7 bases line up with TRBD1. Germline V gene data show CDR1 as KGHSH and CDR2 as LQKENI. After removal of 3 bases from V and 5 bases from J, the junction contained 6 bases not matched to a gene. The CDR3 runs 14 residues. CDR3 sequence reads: CASSPQTGLETQYF. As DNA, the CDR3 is TGTGCCAGCTCACCTCAGACAGGGTTGGAGACCCAGTACTTC.

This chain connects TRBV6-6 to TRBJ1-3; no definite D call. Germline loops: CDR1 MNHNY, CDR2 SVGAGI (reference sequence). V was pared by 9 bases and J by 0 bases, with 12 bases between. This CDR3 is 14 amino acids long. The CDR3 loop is CASSTDPSGNTIYF. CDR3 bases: TGTGCCAGTAGCACAGATCCCTCTGGAAACACCATATATTTT.

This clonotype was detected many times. The CDR3 region has the DNA TGTGCCAGCAGCTTGGGGGGGCTAGCGGAGCAGTACTTC. Its translation is CASSLGGLAEQYF. The rearrangement uses TRBV5-5 and TRBJ2-5; perhaps TRBD2 as D (7 bases). The CDR3 consists of 13 residues. Trimming left V 0 bases short and J 11 bases short, with 14 bases between. Germline V gives CDR1 SGHKS, CDR2 YYEKEE (reference sequence).

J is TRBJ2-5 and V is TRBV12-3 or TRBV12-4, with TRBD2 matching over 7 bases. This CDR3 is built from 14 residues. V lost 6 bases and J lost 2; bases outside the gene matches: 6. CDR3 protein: CASRSGLDQETQYF. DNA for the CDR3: TGTGCCAGCAGATCTGGACTAGATCAAGAGACCCAGTACTTC.

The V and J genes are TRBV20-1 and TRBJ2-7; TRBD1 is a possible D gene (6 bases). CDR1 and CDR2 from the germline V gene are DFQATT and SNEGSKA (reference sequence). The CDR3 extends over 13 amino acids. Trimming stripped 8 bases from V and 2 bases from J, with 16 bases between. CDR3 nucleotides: TGCAGTTTCCGGGGCAGGGGTCCCTACGAGCAGTACTTC. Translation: CSFRGRGPYEQYF.

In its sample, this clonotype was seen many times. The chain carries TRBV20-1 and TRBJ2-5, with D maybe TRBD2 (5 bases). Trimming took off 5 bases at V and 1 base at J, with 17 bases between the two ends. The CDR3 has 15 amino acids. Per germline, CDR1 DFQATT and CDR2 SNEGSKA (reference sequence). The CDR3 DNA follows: TGCAGTGCTCGGCCCTTCGCCAGCGGCCAAGAGACCCAGTACTTC. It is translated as CSARPFASGQETQYF.

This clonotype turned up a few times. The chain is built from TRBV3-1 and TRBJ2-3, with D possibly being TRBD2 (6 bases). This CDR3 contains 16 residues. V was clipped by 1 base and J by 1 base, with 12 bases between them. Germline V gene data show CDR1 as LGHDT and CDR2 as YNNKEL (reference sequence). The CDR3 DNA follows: TGTGCCAGCAGCCAAGGACCGGCGGGGCGCACAGATACGCAGTATTTT. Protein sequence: CASSQGPAGRTDTQYF.

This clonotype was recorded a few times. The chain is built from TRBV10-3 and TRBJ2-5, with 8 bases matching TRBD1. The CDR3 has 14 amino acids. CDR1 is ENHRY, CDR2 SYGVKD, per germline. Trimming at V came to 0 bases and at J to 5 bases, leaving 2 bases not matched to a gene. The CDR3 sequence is CAISESRGRETQYF. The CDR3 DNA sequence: TGTGCCATCAGTGAGTCCAGGGGGCGGGAGACCCAGTACTTC.

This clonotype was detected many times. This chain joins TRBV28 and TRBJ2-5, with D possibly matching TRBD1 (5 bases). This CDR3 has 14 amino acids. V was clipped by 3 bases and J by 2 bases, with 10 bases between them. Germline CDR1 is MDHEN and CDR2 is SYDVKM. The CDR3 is CASSLAQGQETQYF. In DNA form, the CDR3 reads TGTGCCAGCAGTTTGGCTCAGGGTCAAGAGACCCAGTACTTC.

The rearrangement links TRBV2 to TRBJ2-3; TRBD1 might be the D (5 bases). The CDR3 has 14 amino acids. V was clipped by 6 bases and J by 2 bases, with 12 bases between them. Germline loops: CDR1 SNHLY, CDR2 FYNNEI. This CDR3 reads CASRPGHPTDTQYF. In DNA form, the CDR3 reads TGTGCCAGCAGGCCAGGACATCCCACAGATACGCAGTATTTT.

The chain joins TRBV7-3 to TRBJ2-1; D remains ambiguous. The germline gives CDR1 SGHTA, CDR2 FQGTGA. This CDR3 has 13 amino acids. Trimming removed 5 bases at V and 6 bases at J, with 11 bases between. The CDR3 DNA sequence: TGTGCCAGCAGCACCCTCACGACCAATGAGCAGTTCTTC. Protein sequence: CASSTLTTNEQFF.

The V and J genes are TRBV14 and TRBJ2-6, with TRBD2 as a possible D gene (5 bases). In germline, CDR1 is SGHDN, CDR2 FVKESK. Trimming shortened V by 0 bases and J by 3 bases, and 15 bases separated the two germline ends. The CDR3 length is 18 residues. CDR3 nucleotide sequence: TGTGCCAGCAGCCAAGAAGAAGTTAGGGAGAATGGGGCCAACGTCCTGACTTTC. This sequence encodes CASSQEEVRENGANVLTF.

CDR3 loop: CSARVPGGDGYTF. The CDR3 DNA is TGCAGTGCTAGAGTCCCAGGGGGCGATGGCTACACCTTC. The genes are TRBV20-1 and TRBJ1-2; 8 positions agree with TRBD1. V shed 1 base, J shed 6 bases, and the junction held 4 bases outside the gene matches. CDR3 size: 13 residues. The V gene's germline CDR1 is DFQATT and CDR2 SNEGSKA (reference sequence).

This CDR3 reads CSVKIQGGAEAFF. The CDR3, as DNA: TGCAGCGTGAAAATACAGGGCGGCGCTGAAGCTTTCTTT. The chain has TRBV29-1 and TRBJ1-1, with TRBD1 as a possible D gene (6 bases). V shed 6 bases and J shed 6 bases, with 17 bases lying between them. Germline V gives CDR1 SQVTM, CDR2 ANQGSEA. The CDR3 is made up of 13 amino acids.

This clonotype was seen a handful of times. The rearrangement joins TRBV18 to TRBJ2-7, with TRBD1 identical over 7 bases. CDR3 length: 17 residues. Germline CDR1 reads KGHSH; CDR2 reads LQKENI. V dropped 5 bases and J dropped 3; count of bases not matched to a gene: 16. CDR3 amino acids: CASSSLHSQGSYYEQYF. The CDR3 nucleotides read TGTGCCAGCTCATCACTTCATTCACAGGGGTCCTACTACGAGCAGTACTTC.

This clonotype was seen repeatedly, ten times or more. The CDR3 loop is CSALTSGRGGSTDTQYF. CDR3 in DNA: TGCAGTGCCCTGACTAGCGGGAGGGGTGGTAGCACAGATACGCAGTATTTT. This chain links TRBV20-1 with TRBJ2-3, with TRBD2 matching 14 bases. The CDR3 length is 17 residues. Trimming cost V 6 bases and J 0 bases; bases outside gene matches: 8. The germline V gene has CDR1 DFQATT and CDR2 SNEGSKA (reference sequence).

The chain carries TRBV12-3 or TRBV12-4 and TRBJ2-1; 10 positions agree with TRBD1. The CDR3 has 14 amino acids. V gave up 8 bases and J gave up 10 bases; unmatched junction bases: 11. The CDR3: CASGPGQGIGEQFF. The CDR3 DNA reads TGTGCCAGCGGTCCGGGACAGGGGATAGGGGAGCAGTTCTTC.

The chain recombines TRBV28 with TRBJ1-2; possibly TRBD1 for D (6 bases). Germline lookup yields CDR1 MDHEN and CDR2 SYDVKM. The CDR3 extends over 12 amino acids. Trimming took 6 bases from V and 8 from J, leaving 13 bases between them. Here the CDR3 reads CASRGGVQGYTF. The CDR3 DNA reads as TGTGCCAGCAGAGGGGGGGTCCAAGGCTACACCTTC.

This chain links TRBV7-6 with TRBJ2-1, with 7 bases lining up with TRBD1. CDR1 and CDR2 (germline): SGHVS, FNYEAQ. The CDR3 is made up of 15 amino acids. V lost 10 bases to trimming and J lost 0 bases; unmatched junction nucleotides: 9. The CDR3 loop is CANTGDRSSYNEQFF. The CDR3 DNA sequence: TGTGCCAACACCGGGGACAGAAGCTCCTACAATGAGCAGTTCTTC.

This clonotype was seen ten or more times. CDR3 in amino acids: CTSLKGREQFF. CDR3 DNA sequence: TGCACTTCCCTCAAGGGGAGGGAGCAGTTCTTC. The chain joins TRBV29-1 to TRBJ2-1; D perhaps matches TRBD2 (6 bases). The CDR3 is 11 amino acids. CDR1 and CDR2 (germline): SQVTM, ANQGSEA.

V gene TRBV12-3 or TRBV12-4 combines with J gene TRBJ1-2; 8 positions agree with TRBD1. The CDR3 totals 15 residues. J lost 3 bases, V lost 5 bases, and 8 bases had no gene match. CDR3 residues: CASSRTGRGDYGYTF. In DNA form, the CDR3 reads TGTGCCAGCAGTCGGACAGGGCGAGGGGACTATGGCTACACCTTC.

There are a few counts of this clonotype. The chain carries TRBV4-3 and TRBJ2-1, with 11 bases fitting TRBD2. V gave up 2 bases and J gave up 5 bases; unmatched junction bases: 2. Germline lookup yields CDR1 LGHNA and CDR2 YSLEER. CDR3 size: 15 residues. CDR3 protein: CASSQLLAGDNEQFF. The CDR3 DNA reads TGCGCCAGCAGCCAACTACTAGCGGGAGACAATGAGCAGTTCTTC.

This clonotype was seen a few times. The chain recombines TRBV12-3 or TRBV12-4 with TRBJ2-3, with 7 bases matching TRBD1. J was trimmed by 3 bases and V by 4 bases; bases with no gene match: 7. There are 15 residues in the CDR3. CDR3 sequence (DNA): TGTGCCAGCAGTTCAAAGACAGGGATTACAGATACGCAGTATTTT. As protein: CASSSKTGITDTQYF.

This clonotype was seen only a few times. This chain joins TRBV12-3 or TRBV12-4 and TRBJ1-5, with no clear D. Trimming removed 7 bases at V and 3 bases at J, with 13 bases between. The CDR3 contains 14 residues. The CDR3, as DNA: TGTGCCAGCACCGAGGCAACGGCCAATCAGCCCCAGCATTTT. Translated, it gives CASTEATANQPQHF.

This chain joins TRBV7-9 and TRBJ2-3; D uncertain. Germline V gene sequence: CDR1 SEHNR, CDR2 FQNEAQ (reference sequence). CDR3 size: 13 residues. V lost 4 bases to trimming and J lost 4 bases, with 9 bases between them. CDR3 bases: TGTGCCAGCAGCTATAATGAAGCAGATACGCAGTATTTT. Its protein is CASSYNEADTQYF.